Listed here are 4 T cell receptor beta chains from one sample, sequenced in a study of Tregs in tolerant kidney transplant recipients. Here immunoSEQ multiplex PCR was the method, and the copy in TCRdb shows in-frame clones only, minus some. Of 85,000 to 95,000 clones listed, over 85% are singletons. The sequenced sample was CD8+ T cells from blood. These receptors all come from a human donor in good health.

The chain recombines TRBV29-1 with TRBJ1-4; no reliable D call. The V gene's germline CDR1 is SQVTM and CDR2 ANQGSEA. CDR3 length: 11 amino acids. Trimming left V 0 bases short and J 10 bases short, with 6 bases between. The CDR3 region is CSVEDLGKLFF. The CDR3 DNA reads TGCAGCGTTGAAGATTTGGGAAAACTGTTTTTT.

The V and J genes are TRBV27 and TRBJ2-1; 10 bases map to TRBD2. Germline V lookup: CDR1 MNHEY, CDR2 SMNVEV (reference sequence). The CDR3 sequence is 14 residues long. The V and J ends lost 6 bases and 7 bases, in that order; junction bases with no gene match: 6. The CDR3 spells CASSEREGMNEQFF. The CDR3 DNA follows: TGTGCCAGCAGCGAGCGGGAGGGTATGAATGAGCAGTTCTTC.

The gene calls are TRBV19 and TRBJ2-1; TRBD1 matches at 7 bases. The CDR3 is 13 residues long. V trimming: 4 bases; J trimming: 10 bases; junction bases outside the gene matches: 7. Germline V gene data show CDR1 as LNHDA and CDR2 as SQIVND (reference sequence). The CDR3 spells CASSRSPGQEQFF. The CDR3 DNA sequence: TGTGCCAGTAGTAGATCTCCGGGACAGGAGCAGTTCTTC.

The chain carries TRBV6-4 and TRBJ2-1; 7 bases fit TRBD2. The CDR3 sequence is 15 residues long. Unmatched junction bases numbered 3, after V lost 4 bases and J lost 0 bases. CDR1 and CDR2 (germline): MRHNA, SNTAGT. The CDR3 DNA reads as TGTGCCAGCAGTGCCGGGACTACCTCCTACAATGAGCAGTTCTTC. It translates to CASSAGTTSYNEQFF.